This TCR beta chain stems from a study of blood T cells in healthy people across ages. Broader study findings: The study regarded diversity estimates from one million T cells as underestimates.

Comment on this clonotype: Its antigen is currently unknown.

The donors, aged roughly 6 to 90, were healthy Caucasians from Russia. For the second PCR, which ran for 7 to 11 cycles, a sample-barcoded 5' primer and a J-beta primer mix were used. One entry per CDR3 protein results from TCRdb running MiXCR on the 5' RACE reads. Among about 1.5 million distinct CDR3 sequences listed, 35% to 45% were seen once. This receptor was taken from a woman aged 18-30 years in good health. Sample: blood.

CDR3 coding DNA: TGTGCCATCAATACAGGCGAGGGACAGGGGGCCTACGAGCAGTACTTC. Its translation is CAINTGEGQGAYEQYF. The chain recombines TRBV10-3 with TRBJ2-7; 11 nucleotides line up with TRBD1. Trimming took 7 bases from V and 2 from J; bases not matched to a gene: 10. CDR3 length equals 16 residues. The germline V gene encodes CDR1 ENHRY and CDR2 SYGVKD.